This T cell receptor beta chain came from a study of cytomegalovirus exposure and HLA in healthy donors. About the study: HLA-typed donors contributed around 88 million unique TCRs, which were held in an early data release.

As concerns this clone: Its target is unknown.

PCR involved 60 Vbeta and 13 Jbeta primers. TCRdb's copy holds only in-frame clones and misses some; the assay was immunoSEQ multiplex PCR. The table records approximately 110,000 clones, around 79% of them present only once. General observations from the study: It is likely that the observed cluster of highly shared sequence variants was a sequencing artifact.

Input material: PBMCs. The clonotype originates from a woman aged 40 to 55 in good health and CMV-seronegative.

The DNA of the CDR3 is TGTGCCAGCAGCGCACAGGGGGTGACCCAGCCCCAGCATTTT. It yields the protein CASSAQGVTQPQHF. This chain uses TRBV9 with TRBJ1-5, with 8 positions matching TRBD1. Germline V gene data show CDR1 as SGDLS and CDR2 as YYNGEE. J lost 7 bases, V lost 3 bases, and 6 bases had no gene match. This CDR3 comprises 14 residues.